Described below is a single TCR beta chain sequence and its context. Its target is not known. This specimen belongs to a study of monozygotic twins with cystic fibrosis. Study in general: Roughly 2.8 micrograms of fragmented DNA underwent roughly 15 PCR cycles for library preparation.

V was cut by 4 bases and J by 8 bases, with 11 bases left in between. This CDR3 has 13 amino acids. Germline CDR1 and CDR2: MNHNY and SVGAGI (reference sequence). Regarding the study as a whole: Nucleotide-identical clonotype sharing was significantly higher within monozygotic CF twin pairs than between unrelated CF individuals. Clonality was generally low (median around 0.0098), higher in the most severe patients. Age, concordance and disease severity did not associate with shared CDR3 numbers.

Sequenced by immunoSEQ multiplex PCR; TCRdb stores in-frame clones only, minus some. The profile shows some 33,000 clones, 85% to 95% of them singletons. The sequenced material came from blood. The gene calls are TRBV6-6 and TRBJ1-4, with a weak D call TRBD1 (5 bases). The receptor's source is a boy between 2 and 10 years old with cystic fibrosis. As DNA, the CDR3 is TGTGCCAGCAGTTTCCCAGGGAGGGAAAAACTGTTTTTT. This gives the protein CASSFPGREKLFF.